A selection of T cell receptor beta chains follows, all from one sample in a study of T cell repertoires in cytomegalovirus infection. TCRdb ran MiXCR on the reads and lists one entry per CDR3 protein. The repertoire includes roughly 140,000 distinct CDR3 sequences, about a quarter of them detected once, and roughly 9.8% sits in the top ten. Material: PBMCs. Receptors originate from a human donor in good health (CMV status not recorded). Some clones in this sample may be carry-over from other donors' samples. Both conserved end residues are part of each CDR3. Not every row has a clone size; where given, it reads once, few, many or a size class.

v_gene | abundance | CDR3aa
TRBV7-2 | few | CASSLAPGVADTQYF
TRBV23-1 | few | CASRPTRDRGGKLFF
TRBV6-8 | . | CAGRGLSGNTIYF
TRBV7-8 | . | CASSLRTSGRGSYNEQFF
TRBV6-5 | . | CASSYSPDIYEQYF
TRBV28 | . | CASSLISTNTEAFF
TRBV10-3 | many | CASGTGGPEAFF
TRBV28 | few | CASSFENSGKQFF
TRBV7-2 | many | CASTTMGVNYGYTF
TRBV7-6 | many | CASSLGRTGELFF
TRBV2 | few | CASSGDRGGAYGYTF
TRBV20-1 | . | CSESAKSSYEQYF
TRBV10-3 | few | CAIKGSGFEQYF
TRBV9 | . | CASSVAPGLAGNEQFF
TRBV7-2 | many | CASSLGGGAGNNEQFF
TRBV6-5 | . | CASRNLAGVSRGGNEQFF
TRBV5-1 | few | CASSSTLAAISYNEQFF
TRBV18 | . | CASSPFGGSNEQFF
TRBV12-3/TRBV12-4 | many | CASSLTVNEKLFF
TRBV7-3 | few | CASSPRVDKNIQYF
TRBV7-2 | many | CASSLAGSGETQYF
TRBV30 | few | CAWSVQGLNEQFF
TRBV20-1 | . | CSGNRGNSPLHF
TRBV7-6 | few | CASSGPGTGSETQYF
TRBV7-8 | . | CASSRTGTSSYRAFEQFF
TRBV4-1 | . | CASSLSTRRFAYNEQFF
TRBV2 | . | CASSEPRRSSYEQYF
TRBV28 | few | CASSFHTGELFF
TRBV7-6 | many | CASSSLWGLGEQYF
TRBV7-3 | few | CASSLTGRGYGYTF
TRBV6-1 | many | CASSDRLAGRTDTQYF
TRBV19 | few | CATLPAHGPYEQYF
TRBV7-8 | . | CASSGVNTEAFF
TRBV20-1 | few | CSARDGASGSYEQYF
TRBV15 | many | CATSSPSGGKDHNEQFF
TRBV2 | . | CASRSRTGSGSEAFF
TRBV12-5 | many | CASGLVGQSNEQYF
TRBV7-9 | few | CASSFPQEGDNQPQHF
TRBV20-1 | . | CSARQDFYEQYF
TRBV18 | . | CASRRSTNTEAFF
TRBV20-1 | . | CSARAQQGVSNQPQHF
TRBV28 | few | CASSFGVGAGATDTQYF
TRBV7-9 | many | CASSRGEDYGYTF
TRBV7-6 | many | CASSLSRGNTDTQYF